The 6 T cell receptor beta chains below all came from one sample that was sequenced in a study of T-cell reconstitution after alpha-beta-depleted transplantation in children. Unique molecular identifiers tagged the TCRbeta library. TCRdb itself ran the PCR reads through MiXCR, one entry per CDR3 protein. The repertoire consists of some 830,000 distinct CDR3 sequences, with roughly 16% occurring once and the leading ten covering under 6%. The material was PBMCs, mostly from graft donor cells, obtained 360 days after TCRalphabeta/CD19-depleted stem cell transplant. The receptors were sampled from a male patient younger than 18 who had a stem cell transplant for acute lymphoblastic leukemia, so the T cells may come from the graft donor.

This clonotype was seen a few times. V and J are TRBV5-1 and TRBJ1-2; the D gene is possibly TRBD1 (5 bases). This CDR3 is 14 amino acids long. Between the trimmed V and J ends, which lost 4 bases and 4 bases, there was a span of 14 bases. Germline values: CDR1 SGHRS, CDR2 YFSETQ. The CDR3 loop is CASSPGTQVYGYTF. The DNA for the CDR3 is TGCGCCAGCAGCCCCGGGACTCAGGTCTATGGCTACACCTTC.

This clonotype was counted a few times. This chain links TRBV4-1 with TRBJ2-7, with 12 nucleotides matching TRBD2. The ends lost 1 base at V and 2 bases at J; junction bases unmatched: 9. Germline CDR1 MGHRA, CDR2 YSYEKL. This CDR3 spans 18 amino acids. DNA of the CDR3: TGCGCCAGCAGCCAAGTTGGCCTAGCGGGAGGGGCCCCCTACGAGCAGTACTTC. Encoded protein: CASSQVGLAGGAPYEQYF.

There are a few counts of this clonotype. The CDR3: CASSQVDKSRGELFF. The CDR3 nucleotides are TGCGCCAGCAGCCAAGTAGATAAGTCTCGCGGGGAGCTGTTTTTT. The chain employs TRBV4-1 and TRBJ2-2; D gene unclear. The V end was cut by 1 base, the J end by 7 bases, with 13 bases between. The CDR3 consists of 15 residues. The germline gives CDR1 MGHRA, CDR2 YSYEKL.

This clonotype was seen only a few times. The chain is built from TRBV12-3 or TRBV12-4 and TRBJ2-6, with D unresolved. The CDR3 sequence is 16 residues long. V shed 3 bases and J shed 1 base, with 10 bases lying between them. In DNA form, the CDR3 reads TGTGCCAGCAGTTTCATGACGAGGTCTGGGGCCAACGTCCTGACTTTC. Protein sequence: CASSFMTRSGANVLTF.

This clonotype was detected ten times or more. The chain recombines TRBV4-1 with TRBJ2-5; 9 bases align to TRBD2. Per the germline V gene, CDR1 is MGHRA and CDR2 is YSYEKL. This CDR3 has 15 amino acids. J lost 5 bases, V lost 6 bases, and 10 bases had no gene match. The CDR3 region is CASRHVAGVGETQYF. In DNA, the CDR3 is TGCGCCAGCAGGCACGTAGCGGGAGTAGGGGAGACCCAGTACTTC.

The chain links TRBV4-1 to TRBJ1-2, with 7 bases fitting TRBD1. After removal of 4 bases from V and 2 bases from J, the junction contained 7 bases not matched to a gene. The CDR3 consists of 15 residues. In germline, CDR1 is MGHRA, CDR2 YSYEKL. CDR3 protein: CASSLAPGQNYGYTF. CDR3 in DNA: TGCGCCAGCAGCCTTGCACCGGGACAGAACTATGGCTACACCTTC.